This TCR beta chain was identified during a study of preoperative IRX-2 immunotherapy in early breast cancer. This clone has just one count. The germline V gene has CDR1 MGHDK and CDR2 SYGVNS. This CDR3 has 12 amino acids. Trimming took off 6 bases at V and 2 bases at J, with 8 bases between the two ends. The repertoire was sequenced with immunoSEQ multiplex PCR; TCRdb's copy has only in-frame clones and lacks some. The table shows roughly 93,000 clones, with 86% occurring only once. Treatment here: preoperative locoregional IRX-2 cytokine immunotherapy. Samples came from a phase Ib trial of preoperative locoregional IRX-2 cytokine immunotherapy.

This receptor was obtained from a human donor with breast cancer. V is TRBV25-1 and J is TRBJ2-7; D perhaps matches TRBD2 (6 bases). Sequenced here: tumor tissue, sampled after IRX-2 immunotherapy. CDR3 loop: CASRGGTYEQYF. The DNA of the CDR3 is TGTGCCAGCAGGGGGGGAACCTACGAGCAGTACTTC.